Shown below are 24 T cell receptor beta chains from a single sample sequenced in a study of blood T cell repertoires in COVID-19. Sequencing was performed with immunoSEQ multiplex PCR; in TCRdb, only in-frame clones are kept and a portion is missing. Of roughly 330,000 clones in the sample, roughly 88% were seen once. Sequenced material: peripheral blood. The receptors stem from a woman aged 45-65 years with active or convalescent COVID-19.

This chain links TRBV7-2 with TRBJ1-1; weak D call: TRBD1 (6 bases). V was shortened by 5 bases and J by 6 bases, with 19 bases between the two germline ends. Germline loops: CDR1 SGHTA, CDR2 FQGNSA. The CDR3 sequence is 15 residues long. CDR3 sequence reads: CASSPRGQRGAEAFF. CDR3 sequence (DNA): TGTGCCAGCAGCCCGCGAGGACAGCGGGGGGCTGAAGCTTTCTTT.

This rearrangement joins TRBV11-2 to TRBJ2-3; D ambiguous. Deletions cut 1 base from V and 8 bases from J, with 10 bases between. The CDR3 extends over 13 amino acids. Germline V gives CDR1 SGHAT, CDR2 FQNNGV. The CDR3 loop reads CASSLAATGTQYF. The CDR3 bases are TGTGCCAGCAGCTTAGCGGCGACGGGTACGCAGTATTTT.

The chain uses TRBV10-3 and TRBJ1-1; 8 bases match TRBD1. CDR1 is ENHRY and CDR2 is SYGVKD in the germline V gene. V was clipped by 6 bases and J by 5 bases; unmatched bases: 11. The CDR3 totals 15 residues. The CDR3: CAISEDRVGETEAFF. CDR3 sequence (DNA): TGTGCCATCAGCGAGGACAGGGTCGGCGAAACTGAAGCTTTCTTT.

This CDR3 is CASSAPGNGYSNQPQHF. Here the CDR3 DNA reads TGTGCCAGTAGTGCTCCGGGGAATGGGTATAGCAATCAGCCCCAGCATTTT. This chain joins TRBV19 and TRBJ1-5, with unresolved D. Germline CDR1 is LNHDA and CDR2 is SQIVND (reference sequence). This CDR3 has 17 amino acids. Trimming cost V 5 bases and J 0 bases, with 17 bases left between them.

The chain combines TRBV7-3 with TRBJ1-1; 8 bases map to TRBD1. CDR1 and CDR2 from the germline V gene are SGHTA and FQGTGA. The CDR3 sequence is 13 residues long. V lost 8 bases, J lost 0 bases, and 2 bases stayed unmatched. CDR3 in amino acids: CASGQGLNTEAFF. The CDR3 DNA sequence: TGTGCCAGCGGACAGGGTCTGAACACTGAAGCTTTCTTT.

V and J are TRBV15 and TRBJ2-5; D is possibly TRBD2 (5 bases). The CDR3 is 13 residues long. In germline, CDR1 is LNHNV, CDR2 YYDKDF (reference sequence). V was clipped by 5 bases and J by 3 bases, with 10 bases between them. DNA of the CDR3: TGTGCCACCAGCTTAGCGCCTAAAGAGACCCAGTACTTC. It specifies CATSLAPKETQYF.

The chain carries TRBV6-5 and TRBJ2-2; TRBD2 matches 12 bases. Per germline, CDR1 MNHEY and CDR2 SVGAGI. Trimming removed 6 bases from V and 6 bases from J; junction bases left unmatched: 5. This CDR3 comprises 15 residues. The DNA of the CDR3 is TGTGCCAGCAGGCCTAGCGGGAGGGGTTCCGGGGAGCTGTTTTTT. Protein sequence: CASRPSGRGSGELFF.

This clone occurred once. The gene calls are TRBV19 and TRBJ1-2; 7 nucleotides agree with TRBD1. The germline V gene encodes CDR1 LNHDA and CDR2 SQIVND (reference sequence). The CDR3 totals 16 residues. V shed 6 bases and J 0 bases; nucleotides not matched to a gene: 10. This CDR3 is CASSSQGSTSNYGYTF. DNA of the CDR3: TGTGCCAGTAGCTCACAGGGGTCCACATCTAACTATGGCTACACCTTC.

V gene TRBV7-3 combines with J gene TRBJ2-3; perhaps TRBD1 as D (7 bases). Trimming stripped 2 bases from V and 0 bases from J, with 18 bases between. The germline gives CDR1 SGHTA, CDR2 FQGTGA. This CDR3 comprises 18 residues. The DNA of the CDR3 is TGTGCCAGCAGCTTATTCCCAGGGGGGCTCGGTAGCACAGATACGCAGTATTTT. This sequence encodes CASSLFPGGLGSTDTQYF.

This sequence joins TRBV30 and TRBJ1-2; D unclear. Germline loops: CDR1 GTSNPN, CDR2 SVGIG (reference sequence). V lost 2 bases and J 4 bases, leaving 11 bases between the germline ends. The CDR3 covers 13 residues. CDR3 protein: CAWSKKDSYGYTF. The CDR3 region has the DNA TGTGCCTGGAGTAAGAAGGACTCCTATGGCTACACCTTC.

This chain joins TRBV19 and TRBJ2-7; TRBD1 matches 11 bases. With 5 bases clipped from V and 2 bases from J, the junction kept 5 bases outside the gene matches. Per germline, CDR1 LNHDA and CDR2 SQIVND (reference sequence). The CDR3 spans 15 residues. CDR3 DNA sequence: TGTGCCAGTAGTCTTTCGGACAGGGGGCCCTACGAGCAGTACTTC. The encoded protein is CASSLSDRGPYEQYF.

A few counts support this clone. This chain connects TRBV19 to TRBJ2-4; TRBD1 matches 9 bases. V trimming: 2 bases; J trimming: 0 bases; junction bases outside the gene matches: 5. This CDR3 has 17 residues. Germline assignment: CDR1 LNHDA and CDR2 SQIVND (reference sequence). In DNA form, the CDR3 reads TGTGCCAGTAGTATATTTGGACAGGGGCTAGCCAAAAACATTCAGTACTTC. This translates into CASSIFGQGLAKNIQYF.

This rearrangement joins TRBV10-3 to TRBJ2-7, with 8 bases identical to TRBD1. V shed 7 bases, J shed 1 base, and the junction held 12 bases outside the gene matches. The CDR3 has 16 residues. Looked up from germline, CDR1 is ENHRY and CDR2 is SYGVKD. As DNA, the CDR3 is TGTGCCATCACCAGGGGGACAGGCTACTTTTCCTACGAGCAGTACTTC. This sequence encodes CAITRGTGYFSYEQYF.

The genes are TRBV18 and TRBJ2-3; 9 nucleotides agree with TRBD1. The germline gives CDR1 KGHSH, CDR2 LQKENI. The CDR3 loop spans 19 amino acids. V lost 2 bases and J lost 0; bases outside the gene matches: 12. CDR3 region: CASSPNSLLGQGSTDTQYF. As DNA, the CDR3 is TGTGCCAGCTCACCAAACTCTCTATTGGGACAGGGTAGCACAGATACGCAGTATTTT.

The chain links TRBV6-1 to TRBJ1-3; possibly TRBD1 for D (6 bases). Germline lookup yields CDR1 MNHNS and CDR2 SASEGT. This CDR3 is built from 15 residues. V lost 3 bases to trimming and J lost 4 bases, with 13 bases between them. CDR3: CASSDTRTAGNTIYF. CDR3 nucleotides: TGTGCCAGCAGTGACACGAGGACAGCCGGAAACACCATATATTTT.

The CDR3 DNA sequence: TGTGCCAGCAGTGATTCCACAGGGCGTGGAAACACCATATATTTT. This codes for CASSDSTGRGNTIYF. The rearrangement uses TRBV6-1 and TRBJ1-3; D may be TRBD1 (6 bases). The germline CDR1 and CDR2 sequences are MNHNS and SASEGT. This CDR3 contains 15 residues. V lost 3 bases to trimming and J lost 3 bases, with 12 bases between them.

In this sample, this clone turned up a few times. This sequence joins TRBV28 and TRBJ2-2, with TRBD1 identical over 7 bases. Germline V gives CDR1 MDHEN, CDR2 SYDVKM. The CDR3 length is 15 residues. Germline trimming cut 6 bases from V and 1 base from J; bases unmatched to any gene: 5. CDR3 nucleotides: TGTGCCAGCAGGTATCAGGGGGTGAACACCGGGGAGCTGTTTTTT. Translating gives CASRYQGVNTGELFF.

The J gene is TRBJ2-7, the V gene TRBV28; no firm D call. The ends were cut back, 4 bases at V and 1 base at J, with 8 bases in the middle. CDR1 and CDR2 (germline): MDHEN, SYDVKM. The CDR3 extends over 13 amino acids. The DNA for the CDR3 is TGTGCCAGCAGTTCTCGACAATCCTACGAGCAGTACTTC. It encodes CASSSRQSYEQYF.

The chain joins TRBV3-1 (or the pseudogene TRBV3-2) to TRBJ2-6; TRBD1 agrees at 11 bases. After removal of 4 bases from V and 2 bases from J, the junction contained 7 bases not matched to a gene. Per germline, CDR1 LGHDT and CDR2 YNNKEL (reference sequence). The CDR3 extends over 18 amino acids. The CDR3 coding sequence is TGTGCCAGCAGCCCACATCCGGGACAGGGGGCTGGGGCCAACGTCCTGACTTTC. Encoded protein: CASSPHPGQGAGANVLTF.

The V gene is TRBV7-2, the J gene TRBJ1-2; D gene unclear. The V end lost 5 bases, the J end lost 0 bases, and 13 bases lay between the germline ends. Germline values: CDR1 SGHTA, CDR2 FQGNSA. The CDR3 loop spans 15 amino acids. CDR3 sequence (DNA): TGTGCCAGCAGCCCTCAGGTATTGGCTAACTATGGCTACACCTTC. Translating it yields CASSPQVLANYGYTF.

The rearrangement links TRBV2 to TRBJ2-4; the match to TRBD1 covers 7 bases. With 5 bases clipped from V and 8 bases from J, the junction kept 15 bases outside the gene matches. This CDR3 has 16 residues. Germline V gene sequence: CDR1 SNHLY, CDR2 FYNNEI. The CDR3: CASSSLTGTKLDIQYF. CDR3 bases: TGTGCCAGCAGTTCCCTGACAGGGACCAAGCTAGACATTCAGTACTTC.

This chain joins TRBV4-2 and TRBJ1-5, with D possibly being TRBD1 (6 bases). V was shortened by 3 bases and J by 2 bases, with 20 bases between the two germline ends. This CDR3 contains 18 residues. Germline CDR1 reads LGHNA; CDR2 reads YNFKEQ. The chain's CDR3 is CASSQMANSRQGNQPQHF. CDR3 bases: TGTGCCAGCAGCCAGATGGCAAATTCTCGACAGGGCAATCAGCCCCAGCATTTT.

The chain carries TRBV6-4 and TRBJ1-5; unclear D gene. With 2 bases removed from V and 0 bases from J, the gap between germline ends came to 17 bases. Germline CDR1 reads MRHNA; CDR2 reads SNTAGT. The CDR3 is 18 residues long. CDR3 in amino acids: CASSDARILNYSNQPQHF. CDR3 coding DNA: TGTGCCAGCAGTGACGCCCGGATCCTTAACTATAGCAATCAGCCCCAGCATTTT.

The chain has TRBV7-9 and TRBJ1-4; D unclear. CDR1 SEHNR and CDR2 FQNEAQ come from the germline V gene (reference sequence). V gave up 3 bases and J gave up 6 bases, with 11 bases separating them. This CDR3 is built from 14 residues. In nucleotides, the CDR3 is TGTGCCAGCAGCTTGGGGTATAGCGATGAAAAACTGTTTTTT. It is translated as CASSLGYSDEKLFF. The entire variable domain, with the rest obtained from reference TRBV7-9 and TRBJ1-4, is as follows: DTGVSQNPRHKITKRGQNVTFRCDPISEHNRLYWYRQTLGQGPEFLTYFQNEAQLEKSRLLSDRFSAERPKGSFSTLEIQRTEQGDSAMYLCASSLGYSDEKLFFGSGTQLSVL.